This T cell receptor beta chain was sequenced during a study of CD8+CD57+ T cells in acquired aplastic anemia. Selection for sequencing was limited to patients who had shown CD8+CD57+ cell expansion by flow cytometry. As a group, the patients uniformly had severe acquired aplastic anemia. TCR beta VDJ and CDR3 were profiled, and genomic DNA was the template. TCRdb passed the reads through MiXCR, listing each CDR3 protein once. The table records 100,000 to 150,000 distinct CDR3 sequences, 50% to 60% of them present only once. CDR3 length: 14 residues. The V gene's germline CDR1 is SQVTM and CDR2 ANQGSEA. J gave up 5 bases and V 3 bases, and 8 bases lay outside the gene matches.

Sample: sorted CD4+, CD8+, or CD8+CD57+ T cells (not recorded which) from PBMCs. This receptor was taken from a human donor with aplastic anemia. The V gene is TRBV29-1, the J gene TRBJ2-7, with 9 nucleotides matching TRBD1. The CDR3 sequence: CSVESGGQGNEQYF. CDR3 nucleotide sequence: TGCAGCGTTGAGTCCGGGGGACAGGGAAACGAGCAGTACTTC.